A selection of T cell receptor beta chains follows, all from one sample in a study of OX40 agonist ivuxolimab in advanced cancers. TCRdb's table, derived via immunoSEQ multiplex PCR, lists solely in-frame clones and lacks some. The sample has some 63,000 clones, 75% to 90% seen once; the top ten hold 14%. The input for sequencing was CD4+ or CD8+ T cells sorted from blood, taken in a trial of the OX40 agonist ivuxolimab. The receptors originated from an adult with an advanced solid tumor such as melanoma, head and neck, liver or kidney cancer. CDR3s include the opening cysteine and the closing phenylalanine or tryptophan. Each record gives: D gene, V gene, clone size, J gene, CDR3 protein, CDR3 DNA. D genes are given only for firm matches. Expanded clones are given a class, and other clones once, few, many or no size at all.

d_gene: NA; v_gene: TRBV27; abundance: NA; j_gene: TRBJ1-5; CDR3aa: CASSLGGVQPQHF; CDR3nt: TGTGCCAGCAGTTTAGGAGGGGTTCAGCCCCAGCATTTT
d_gene: NA; v_gene: TRBV5-1; abundance: NA; j_gene: TRBJ2-3; CDR3aa: CASSFLPVADTQYF; CDR3nt: TGCGCCAGCAGCTTTTTGCCCGTCGCGGATACGCAGTATTTT
d_gene: NA; v_gene: TRBV28; abundance: NA; j_gene: TRBJ2-7; CDR3aa: CASSFGSEQYF; CDR3nt: TGTGCCAGCAGTTTTGGCAGCGAGCAGTACTTC
d_gene: NA; v_gene: TRBV18; abundance: NA; j_gene: TRBJ2-7; CDR3aa: CASSNTGIDEQYF; CDR3nt: TGTGCCAGCTCAAACACGGGGATCGACGAGCAGTACTTC
d_gene: NA; v_gene: TRBV28; abundance: NA; j_gene: TRBJ2-7; CDR3aa: CASSLTLYEQYF; CDR3nt: TGTGCCAGCAGTTTAACCCTCTACGAGCAGTACTTC
d_gene: NA; v_gene: TRBV5-4; abundance: NA; j_gene: TRBJ2-7; CDR3aa: CASSLGYGYEQYF; CDR3nt: TGTGCCAGCAGCTTGGGTTATGGGTACGAGCAGTACTTC
d_gene: NA; v_gene: TRBV25-1; abundance: once; j_gene: TRBJ1-2; CDR3aa: CASSRQGYYGYTF; CDR3nt: TGTGCCAGCAGTCGGCAAGGGTATTATGGCTACACCTTC
d_gene: NA; v_gene: TRBV7-9; abundance: NA; j_gene: TRBJ1-1; CDR3aa: CASLSGAEAFF; CDR3nt: TGTGCCAGCCTGTCCGGCGCTGAAGCTTTCTTT
d_gene: NA; v_gene: TRBV11-1; abundance: NA; j_gene: TRBJ2-7; CDR3aa: CASSQDRGNEQYF; CDR3nt: TGTGCCAGCAGCCAAGACCGGGGTAACGAGCAGTACTTC
d_gene: NA; v_gene: TRBV5-1; abundance: NA; j_gene: TRBJ2-1; CDR3aa: CASSLGGEQFF; CDR3nt: TGCGCCAGCAGCTTGGGTGGTGAGCAGTTCTTC
d_gene: NA; v_gene: TRBV11-2; abundance: NA; j_gene: TRBJ2-3; CDR3aa: CASSLGTTRTDTQYF; CDR3nt: TGTGCCAGCAGCTTGGGAACCACGCGGACAGATACGCAGTATTTT
d_gene: NA; v_gene: TRBV5-6; abundance: NA; j_gene: TRBJ2-1; CDR3aa: CASSLLTRGSEQFF; CDR3nt: TGTGCCAGCAGCTTGCTGACAAGGGGTAGCGAGCAGTTCTTC
d_gene: TRBD2; v_gene: TRBV11-2; abundance: NA; j_gene: TRBJ2-1; CDR3aa: CASSTAESGSGSYNEQFF; CDR3nt: TGTGCCAGCAGCACAGCCGAGAGCGGGAGCGGTTCCTACAATGAGCAGTTCTTC
d_gene: NA; v_gene: TRBV6-1; abundance: NA; j_gene: TRBJ2-7; CDR3aa: CASSEWPPSYEQYF; CDR3nt: TGTGCCAGCAGTGAGTGGCCCCCATCCTACGAGCAGTACTTC
d_gene: NA; v_gene: TRBV27; abundance: NA; j_gene: TRBJ1-1; CDR3aa: CASSFGGRMNTEAFF; CDR3nt: TGTGCCAGCAGTTTCGGGGGACGGATGAACACTGAAGCTTTCTTT
d_gene: NA; v_gene: TRBV30; abundance: NA; j_gene: TRBJ2-7; CDR3aa: CAWSVAGFSYEQYF; CDR3nt: TGTGCCTGGAGTGTCGCCGGTTTTTCCTACGAGCAGTACTTC
d_gene: NA; v_gene: TRBV27; abundance: NA; j_gene: TRBJ2-7; CDR3aa: CASSLSSGIYEQYF; CDR3nt: TGTGCCAGCAGTTTATCGTCGGGGATCTACGAGCAGTACTTC
d_gene: TRBD1; v_gene: TRBV29-1; abundance: few; j_gene: TRBJ2-7; CDR3aa: CSVEAGAAGGSYEQYF; CDR3nt: TGCAGCGTTGAAGCCGGGGCGGCAGGGGGCTCCTACGAGCAGTACTTC
d_gene: NA; v_gene: TRBV27; abundance: once; j_gene: TRBJ2-4; CDR3aa: CASRGKRAKNIQYF; CDR3nt: TGTGCCAGCCGAGGGAAGAGAGCCAAAAACATTCAGTACTTC
d_gene: NA; v_gene: TRBV4-1; abundance: NA; j_gene: TRBJ2-7; CDR3aa: CASSQAGLYEQYF; CDR3nt: TGCGCCAGCAGCCAGGCCGGGCTCTACGAGCAGTACTTC
d_gene: TRBD2; v_gene: TRBV27; abundance: NA; j_gene: TRBJ2-5; CDR3aa: CASSSGLAGGTEETQYF; CDR3nt: TGTGCCAGCAGTTCCGGACTAGCGGGAGGAACTGAAGAGACCCAGTACTTC
d_gene: NA; v_gene: TRBV7-8; abundance: NA; j_gene: TRBJ2-1; CDR3aa: CASSNGATGWDEQFF; CDR3nt: TGTGCCAGCAGCAACGGCGCGACCGGGTGGGATGAGCAGTTCTTC
d_gene: NA; v_gene: TRBV15; abundance: NA; j_gene: TRBJ2-7; CDR3aa: CATSSPQEESVGGEQYF; CDR3nt: TGTGCCACCAGCAGTCCTCAGGAGGAGAGTGTTGGCGGCGAGCAGTACTTC
d_gene: NA; v_gene: TRBV6-5; abundance: once; j_gene: TRBJ2-2; CDR3aa: CASSYSWGAGELFF; CDR3nt: TGTGCCAGCAGTTACTCGTGGGGGGCCGGGGAGCTGTTTTTT
d_gene: NA; v_gene: TRBV10-1; abundance: NA; j_gene: TRBJ1-5; CDR3aa: CASYFERTGNQPQHF; CDR3nt: TGCGCCAGCTACTTCGAGCGGACTGGCAATCAGCCCCAGCATTTT
d_gene: NA; v_gene: TRBV6-6; abundance: NA; j_gene: TRBJ2-3; CDR3aa: CASSYIGDTQYF; CDR3nt: TGTGCCAGCAGTTACATAGGAGATACGCAGTATTTT
d_gene: TRBD1; v_gene: TRBV29-1; abundance: NA; j_gene: TRBJ2-2; CDR3aa: CSVEDPSRGRRTGELFF; CDR3nt: TGCAGCGTTGAAGATCCTAGCAGGGGGCGCAGGACCGGGGAGCTGTTTTTT
d_gene: TRBD2; v_gene: TRBV19; abundance: NA; j_gene: TRBJ2-7; CDR3aa: CASSTSGGPPYEQYF; CDR3nt: TGTGCCAGTAGTACCTCGGGGGGACCGCCCTACGAGCAGTACTTC
d_gene: NA; v_gene: TRBV7-2; abundance: NA; j_gene: TRBJ2-7; CDR3aa: CASNTKGSSYEQYF; CDR3nt: TGTGCCAGCAACACAAAGGGGAGCTCCTACGAGCAGTACTTC
d_gene: NA; v_gene: TRBV29-1; abundance: NA; j_gene: TRBJ2-7; CDR3aa: CSVAGGTSYEQYF; CDR3nt: TGCAGCGTTGCAGGAGGGACCTCCTACGAGCAGTACTTC
d_gene: TRBD1; v_gene: TRBV27; abundance: NA; j_gene: TRBJ1-5; CDR3aa: CATAGSRETGGADQPQHF; CDR3nt: TGTGCCACCGCAGGCTCGCGGGAGACAGGGGGCGCGGATCAGCCCCAGCATTTT
d_gene: TRBD1; v_gene: TRBV7-9; abundance: NA; j_gene: TRBJ2-1; CDR3aa: CASSSTTPSGGDNEQFF; CDR3nt: TGTGCCAGCAGCTCCACTACCCCGTCAGGGGGAGACAATGAGCAGTTCTTC
d_gene: NA; v_gene: TRBV4-1; abundance: NA; j_gene: TRBJ1-1; CDR3aa: CASSQDGQGGTEAFF; CDR3nt: TGCGCCAGCAGCCAAGATGGGCAGGGAGGCACTGAAGCTTTCTTT
d_gene: NA; v_gene: TRBV19; abundance: NA; j_gene: TRBJ1-2; CDR3aa: CASSTPRRAKDGYTF; CDR3nt: TGTGCCAGTAGTACCCCCCGGCGGGCCAAGGATGGCTACACCTTC
d_gene: NA; v_gene: TRBV2; abundance: NA; j_gene: TRBJ1-2; CDR3aa: CASPRVSNYGYTF; CDR3nt: TGTGCCAGCCCGCGAGTATCGAATTATGGCTACACCTTC
d_gene: NA; v_gene: TRBV9; abundance: NA; j_gene: TRBJ1-1; CDR3aa: CASSPVDTEAFF; CDR3nt: TGTGCCAGCAGTCCTGTGGACACTGAAGCTTTCTTT
d_gene: NA; v_gene: TRBV5-6; abundance: NA; j_gene: TRBJ2-5; CDR3aa: CASSLSHVETQYF; CDR3nt: TGTGCCAGCAGCTTGAGTCATGTGGAGACCCAGTACTTC
d_gene: NA; v_gene: TRBV27; abundance: NA; j_gene: TRBJ1-1; CDR3aa: CASSLGGMNTEAFF; CDR3nt: TGTGCCAGCAGCCTGGGGGGGATGAACACTGAAGCTTTCTTT
d_gene: NA; v_gene: TRBV4-1; abundance: NA; j_gene: TRBJ1-6; CDR3aa: CASSQGWPADSPLHF; CDR3nt: TGCGCCAGCAGCCAAGGTTGGCCAGCTGATTCACCCCTCCACTTT
d_gene: NA; v_gene: TRBV28; abundance: NA; j_gene: TRBJ2-7; CDR3aa: CASSLLPGAVSDEQYF; CDR3nt: TGTGCCAGCAGTTTATTACCGGGGGCAGTCAGCGACGAGCAGTACTTC
d_gene: TRBD1; v_gene: TRBV19; abundance: NA; j_gene: TRBJ1-1; CDR3aa: CASSIGYRGKGEAFF; CDR3nt: TGTGCCAGTAGTATAGGTTACAGGGGTAAGGGTGAAGCTTTCTTT